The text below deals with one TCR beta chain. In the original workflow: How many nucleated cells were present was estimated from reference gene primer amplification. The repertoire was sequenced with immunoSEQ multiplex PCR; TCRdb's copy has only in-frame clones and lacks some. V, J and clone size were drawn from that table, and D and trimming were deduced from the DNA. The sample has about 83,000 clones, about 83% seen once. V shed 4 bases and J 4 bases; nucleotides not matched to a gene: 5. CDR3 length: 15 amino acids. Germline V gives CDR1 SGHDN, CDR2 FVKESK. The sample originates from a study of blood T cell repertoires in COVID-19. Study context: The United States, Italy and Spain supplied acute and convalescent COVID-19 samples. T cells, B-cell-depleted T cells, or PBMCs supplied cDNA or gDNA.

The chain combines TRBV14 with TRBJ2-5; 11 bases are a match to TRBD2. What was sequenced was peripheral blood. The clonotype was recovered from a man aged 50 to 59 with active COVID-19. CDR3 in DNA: TGTGCCAGCAGCCGGGGAGGGACTAGCGGAGAGACCCAGTACTTC. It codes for CASSRGGTSGETQYF.